The 8 T cell receptor beta chains presented below share a single source sample, sequenced in a study of PD-1 blockade in classical Hodgkin lymphoma. Measured with immunoSEQ multiplex PCR; TCRdb has only the in-frame clones, and not every one. There are fewer than 75,000 clones in the sample; about 88% occur only once, and around 5% lies in the top ten. Each patient experienced a relapse that followed autologous stem cell transplantation, and brentuximab vedotin exposure varied. Specimen: peripheral blood mononuclear cells (PBMCs), collected before the second cycle of nivolumab. The receptors stem from a human donor with classical Hodgkin lymphoma.

This rearrangement joins TRBV19 to TRBJ1-1, with D uncertain. The CDR3 sequence is 13 residues long. Germline CDR1 is LNHDA and CDR2 is SQIVND (reference sequence). Trimming shortened V by 5 bases and J by 4 bases, and 11 bases separated the two germline ends. CDR3 coding DNA: TGTGCCAGTAGTTCAACGTCTGCCACTGAAGCTTTCTTT. Protein sequence: CASSSTSATEAFF.

V gene TRBV9 combines with J gene TRBJ2-3, with D perhaps matching TRBD1 or TRBD2 (5 bases each). Germline CDR1 SGDLS, CDR2 YYNGEE. Deletions cut 0 bases from V and 3 bases from J, with 20 bases between. The CDR3 is made up of 18 amino acids. The CDR3 sequence is CASSVEQEAVRFTDTQYF. The CDR3 DNA reads as TGTGCCAGCAGCGTAGAACAGGAGGCCGTTAGATTTACAGATACGCAGTATTTT. Full variable domain (missing parts from reference TRBV9 and TRBJ2-3): DSGVTQTPKHLITATGQRVTLRCSPRSGDLSVYWYQQSLDQGLQFLIQYYNGEERAKGNILERFSAQQFPDLHSELNLSSLELGDSALYFCASSVEQEAVRFTDTQYFGPGTRLTVL.

The chain employs TRBV5-4 and TRBJ2-1; 11 nucleotides line up with TRBD2. V was clipped by 4 bases and J by 5 bases; unmatched bases: 8. The CDR3 loop spans 16 amino acids. Germline V gives CDR1 SGHNT, CDR2 YYREEE (reference sequence). The CDR3 region is CASSPPTSGAHNEQFF. CDR3 DNA sequence: TGTGCCAGCAGCCCCCCGACTAGCGGGGCACACAATGAGCAGTTCTTC.

V usage is TRBV5-1 and J usage is TRBJ2-2; D is possibly TRBD1 or TRBD2 (5 bases each). Germline CDR1 and CDR2: SGHRS and YFSETQ. The CDR3 contains 13 residues. The V and J ends lost 4 bases and 6 bases respectively, with 10 bases between them. The CDR3: CASSPGTPGELFF. The CDR3 DNA sequence: TGCGCCAGCAGCCCCGGGACCCCCGGGGAGCTGTTTTTT.

The V call is TRBV28, the J call TRBJ2-7, with D perhaps TRBD1 or TRBD2 (5 bases each). There are 14 residues in the CDR3. Per germline, CDR1 MDHEN and CDR2 SYDVKM. Trimming stripped 7 bases from V and 3 bases from J, with 16 bases between. CDR3 amino acids: CASITGSGGYEQYF. The CDR3 nucleotides read TGTGCCAGCATCACTGGCAGTGGGGGCTACGAGCAGTACTTC.

This clone was seen more than once but under ten times. V is TRBV7-2 and J is TRBJ1-2, with D unresolved. V dropped 2 bases and J dropped 10 bases, with 11 bases sitting between them. The CDR3 is 12 amino acids. Germline V lookup: CDR1 SGHTA, CDR2 FQGNSA. CDR3 nucleotides: TGTGCCAGCAGCTTAAACCGGGCCCACTACACCTTC. Amino acid sequence: CASSLNRAHYTF.

The gene calls are TRBV4-2 and TRBJ1-4; TRBD1 matches 7 bases. With V trimmed by 1 base and J by 6 bases, 8 bases remained unmatched. This CDR3 spans 16 amino acids. Germline CDR1 LGHNA, CDR2 YNFKEQ. The chain's CDR3 is CASSQVTGQGDEKLFF. The CDR3 DNA reads as TGTGCCAGCAGCCAAGTAACCGGGCAGGGGGATGAAAAACTGTTTTTT.

The rearrangement joins TRBV5-1 to TRBJ2-1, with 14 bases lining up with TRBD2. CDR1 and CDR2 from the germline V gene are SGHRS and YFSETQ. The CDR3 runs 15 residues. V shed 4 bases and J 9 bases; nucleotides not matched to a gene: 6. The CDR3 here is CASSPGLAGEGEQFF. CDR3 in DNA: TGCGCCAGCAGCCCGGGACTAGCGGGGGAAGGTGAGCAGTTCTTC.